This T cell receptor (beta chain) was identified in a study of OX40 agonist ivuxolimab in advanced cancers. The assay was immunoSEQ multiplex PCR, and TCRdb's table has in-frame clones only and misses some. There are around 46,000 clones in the sample; 85% to 90% occur only once, and roughly 31% lies in the top ten. The CDR3 totals 15 residues. The germline V gene encodes CDR1 MNHEY and CDR2 SMNVEV (reference sequence). The V segment lost 2 bases and the J segment 1 base; nucleotides outside the gene matches: 3. This rearrangement joins TRBV27 to TRBJ2-5; TRBD1 aligns across 8 bases. The receptor was derived from an adult with an advanced solid tumor such as melanoma, head and neck, liver or kidney cancer. The sequencing here drew on CD4+ or CD8+ T cells sorted from blood, taken in a trial of the OX40 agonist ivuxolimab. In nucleotides, the CDR3 is TGTGCCAGCAGTTTAAGCACAGGGGGCCAAGAGACCCAGTACTTC. It translates to CASSLSTGGQETQYF.